This T cell receptor beta chain was captured in a study of brain T cells in children with intractable seizures. Germline loops: CDR1 LGHDT, CDR2 YNNKEL (reference sequence). V dropped 0 bases and J dropped 8 bases, with 4 bases sitting between them. The CDR3 loop spans 11 amino acids. Time point noted: blood from clinic visit 5 months post-surgery; TSC patient then seizure free. Surgery cases with the highest brain T cell transcript signatures were chosen for sequencing. About this clone itself: Other DNA sequences in the sample encode the same CDR3.

TCRdb keeps only in-frame clones here, not all; method: immunoSEQ multiplex PCR. Among approximately 330,000 clones listed, 93% were seen once. This specimen consisted of peripheral blood, obtained approximately 5 months after surgery. V usage is TRBV3-1 (or the pseudogene TRBV3-2) and J usage is TRBJ1-2; D not resolved. The TCR was taken from a boy under two years old with tuberous sclerosis and intractable seizures. In DNA, the CDR3 is TGTGCCAGCAGCCAAGATCGCGGCTACACCTTC. It codes for CASSQDRGYTF.